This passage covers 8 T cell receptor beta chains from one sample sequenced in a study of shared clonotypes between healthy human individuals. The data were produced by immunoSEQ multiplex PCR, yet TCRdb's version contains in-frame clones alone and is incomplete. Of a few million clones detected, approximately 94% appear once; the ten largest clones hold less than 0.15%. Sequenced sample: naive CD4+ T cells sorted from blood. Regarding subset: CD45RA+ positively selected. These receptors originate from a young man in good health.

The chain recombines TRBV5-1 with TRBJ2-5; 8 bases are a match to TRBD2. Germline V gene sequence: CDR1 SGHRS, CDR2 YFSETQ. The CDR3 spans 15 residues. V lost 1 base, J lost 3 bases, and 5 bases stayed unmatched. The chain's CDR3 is CASSLRGGGEETQYF. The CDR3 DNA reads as TGCGCCAGCAGCTTGCGGGGGGGAGGCGAAGAGACCCAGTACTTC.

Here the CDR3 DNA reads TGTGCCAGCATCGGGCAGGGAACGTATGGCTACACCTTC. Encoded protein: CASIGQGTYGYTF. The chain joins TRBV6-6 to TRBJ1-2; possible D gene TRBD1, 5 bases. Deletions cut 7 bases from V and 5 bases from J, with 14 bases between. This CDR3 is 13 amino acids long. From germline, CDR1 is MNHNY and CDR2 SVGAGI (reference sequence).

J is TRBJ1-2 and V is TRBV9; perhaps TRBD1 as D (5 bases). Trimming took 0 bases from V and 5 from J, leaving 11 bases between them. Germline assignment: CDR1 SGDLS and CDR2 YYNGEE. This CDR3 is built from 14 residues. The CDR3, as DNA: TGTGCCAGCAGCGTAGATCCAGGGCCGTATGGCTACACCTTC. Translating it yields CASSVDPGPYGYTF.

The CDR3 DNA sequence: TGTGCCAGCAGCCGCGGCCTAGCCTACGAGCAGTACTTC. Translated: CASSRGLAYEQYF. The V gene is TRBV7-2, the J gene TRBJ2-7; no firm D call. The CDR3 consists of 13 residues. The V end was cut by 5 bases, the J end by 2 bases, with 10 bases between. Germline-derived CDR1 and CDR2 are SGHTA and FQGNSA.

The CDR3 reads CASRSTGVKNIQYF. The DNA of the CDR3 is TGTGCCAGCAGGTCTACAGGGGTCAAAAACATTCAGTACTTC. J is TRBJ2-4 and V is TRBV6-5, with 7 nucleotides matching TRBD1. Trimming at V came to 6 bases and at J to 3 bases, leaving 5 bases not matched to a gene. The CDR3 has 14 amino acids. Germline V gene sequence: CDR1 MNHEY, CDR2 SVGAGI.

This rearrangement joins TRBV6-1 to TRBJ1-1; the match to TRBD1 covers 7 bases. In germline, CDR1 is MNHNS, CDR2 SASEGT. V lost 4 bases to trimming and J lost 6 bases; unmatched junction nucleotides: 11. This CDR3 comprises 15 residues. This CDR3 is CASSGDRVGEAEAFF. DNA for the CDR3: TGTGCCAGCAGTGGCGACAGGGTCGGGGAAGCTGAAGCTTTCTTT.

The CDR3 reads CAWSVRGGSNQPQHF. In DNA, the CDR3 is TGTGCCTGGAGTGTACGGGGGGGGAGCAATCAGCCCCAGCATTTT. The J gene is TRBJ1-5, the V gene TRBV30, with TRBD1 as a possible D gene (5 bases). CDR3 length: 15 residues. The V end was cut by 0 bases, the J end by 1 base, with 10 bases between. Germline CDR1 and CDR2: GTSNPN and SVGIG (reference sequence).

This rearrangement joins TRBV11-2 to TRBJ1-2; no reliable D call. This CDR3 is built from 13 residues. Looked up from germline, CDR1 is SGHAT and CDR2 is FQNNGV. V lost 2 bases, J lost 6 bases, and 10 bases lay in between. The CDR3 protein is CASSLQTRDGYTF. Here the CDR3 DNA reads TGTGCCAGCAGCTTACAGACACGTGATGGCTACACCTTC.